The clone carrying this TCR beta chain was recorded a few times. The CDR3 sequence is 14 residues long. V shed 5 bases and J shed 3 bases, with 10 bases lying between them. Germline CDR1 is SNHLY and CDR2 is FYNNEI. This sample is drawn from a study of beta chain features in type 1 diabetes. Reverse transcription of all isolated RNA meant that expressed TCRB transcripts were sequenced. Some clones are missing from TCRdb's copy, which holds only in-frame ones; the method was immunoSEQ multiplex PCR. The sample lists 620,000 or so clones, around 16% seen once, with roughly 0.098% in the top ten. Sequenced sample: naive CD4+ T cells from blood. The rearrangement uses TRBV2 and TRBJ2-2, with D unclear. The TCR sequence derives from a man aged 18 to 30 in good health. This chain's CDR3 is CASSPSGDTGELFF. The DNA of the CDR3 is TGTGCCAGCAGTCCCTCCGGAGACACCGGGGAGCTGTTTTTT. The full variable domain, with the rest looked up from reference TRBV2 and TRBJ2-2, is EPEVTQTPSHQVTQMGQEVILRCVPISNHLYFYWYRQILGQKVEFLVSFYNNEISEKSEIFDDQFSVERPDGSNFTLKIRSTKLEDSAMYFCASSPSGDTGELFFGEGSRLTVL.